These 9 T cell receptor beta chains came from one sample sequenced in a study of T cells expressing NK-cell markers (dated by TCRdb to 2020 to 2022). Receptor libraries were prepared by 5' RACE. The instrument was an Illumina HiSeq 2000. The reads, reprocessed by TCRdb, yield one row per CDR3 protein sequence and no DNA. The sample has about 380,000 distinct CDR3 sequences on record. The ten biggest clones cover 5% to 5.5% of the sample. The sample was blood T cells: a sorted CD56 or NKG2C T cell subset, CD4+ or CD8+ T cells, or bulk PBMC T cells (not recorded which). The receptors shown here come from a man between 18 and 69 years old in good health.

This chain connects TRBV5-5 to TRBJ2-2. Germline assignment: CDR1 SGHKS and CDR2 YYEKEE (reference sequence). The CDR3 runs to 17 residues. The chain's CDR3 is CASSLVSHGANTGELFF.

The chain uses TRBV5-5 and TRBJ2-1; there is no DNA to check the TCRdb D call of TRBD1. CDR1 is SGHKS and CDR2 is YYEKEE in the germline V gene (reference sequence). This CDR3 region has 14 residues. CDR3 protein: CASSLRQSYNEQFF. Looking up the rest from reference TRBV5-5 and TRBJ2-1 gives the full variable domain: DAGVTQSPTHLIKTRGQQVTLRCSPISGHKSVSWYQQVLGQGPQFIFQYYEKEERGRGNFPDRFSARQFPNYSSELNVNALLLGDSALYLCASSLRQSYNEQFFGPGTRLTVL.

The chain carries TRBV12-3 or TRBV12-4 and TRBJ2-2. The CDR3 is made up of 15 amino acids. The CDR3 sequence: CASSLRRTGTGELFF.

V gene TRBV5-5 combines with J gene TRBJ2-3; TCRdb names TRBD1, which stays unverified in the absence of DNA. Germline V lookup: CDR1 SGHKS, CDR2 YYEKEE (reference sequence). The CDR3 contains 16 residues. The CDR3 loop reads CASSSGTGFSTDTQYF.

The chain carries TRBV6-1 and TRBJ2-7; with no DNA, the TCRdb D assignment of TRBD1 cannot be verified. The V gene's germline CDR1 is MNHNS and CDR2 SASEGT. The CDR3 sequence is 14 residues long. CDR3 amino acids: CASSMRGALNEQYF.

The chain has TRBV6-2 or TRBV6-3 and TRBJ2-3; there is no DNA to check the TCRdb D call of TRBD2. Germline values: CDR1 MNHEY, CDR2 SVGEGT. The CDR3 runs 20 residues. CDR3 loop: CASSQSPGLAGAPPTDTQYF.

The chain couples TRBV21-1 to TRBJ2-3; the TCRdb D gene call, TRBD1, has no DNA to confirm it. TRBV21-1 is classified as a pseudogene. CDR3 length: 13 residues. The CDR3 sequence is CARKDRFRDTQYF.

The J gene is TRBJ2-7, the V gene TRBV7-2; the TRBD2 assignment by TCRdb is unverifiable without DNA. The germline V gene encodes CDR1 SGHTA and CDR2 FQGNSA. The CDR3 has 16 amino acids. CDR3 sequence reads: CASSLGGWGASDEQYF.

This sequence joins TRBV24-1 and TRBJ1-5. Looked up from germline, CDR1 is KGHDR and CDR2 is SFDVKD. The CDR3 length is 15 residues. CDR3 protein: CATSEGFYSNQPQHF.